These T cell receptor beta chains were read from a single sample in a study of human T cells and chemical hapten exposure. TCRdb reprocessed the RACE reads with MiXCR, giving one entry per CDR3 protein. The sample lists under 75,000 distinct CDR3 sequences, 11% occurring once. The input for sequencing was whole blood, taken in connection with sensitization to the hapten diphenylcyclopropenone (DPC). The origin of the receptors is a woman aged 50 to 60 with alopecia areata. Some clones in this sample may be carry-over from other donors' samples. Both conserved end residues are part of each CDR3. The order of the fields is CDR3 length, D gene, V gene, J gene, clone size, CDR3 DNA, CDR3 protein. The D gene is left open where the match is weak. A clone size is listed for some rows: how often the clone was seen (once, few, many), or a class if it is expanded.

>15|TRBD1|TRBV7-2|TRBJ2-7|many
TGTGCCAGCAGCTTGTGGGGACAGGGAAGCTACGAGCAGTACTTC
CASSLWGQGSYEQYF
>17|-|TRBV7-2|TRBJ2-3|many
TGTGCCAGCAGCCCGACGGTGGGGAGGATGGGCACAGATACGCAGTATTTT
CASSPTVGRMGTDTQYF
>16|TRBD1|TRBV5-4|TRBJ2-1|many
TGTGCCAGCAGCTTGGGGGACAGGGAAGCTAGCAATGAGCAGTTCTTC
CASSLGDREASNEQFF
>13|-|TRBV7-8|TRBJ2-7|many
TGTGCCAGCAGCCACGGAGGGGCAGGCGAGCAGTACTTC
CASSHGGAGEQYF
>12|TRBD1|TRBV6-5|TRBJ1-1|many
TGTGCCAGCAGTCCCCTCCAGGGGGAGGCTTTCTTT
CASSPLQGEAFF
>15|TRBD1|TRBV4-3|TRBJ1-6|few
TGCGCCAGCAGCCAAGATGAGGGGGCGCGGTCACCCCTCCACTTT
CASSQDEGARSPLHF
>15|-|TRBV5-1|TRBJ2-1|many
TGCGCCAGCAGCTCCGTACTAGATAGGACTAATGAGCAGTTCTTC
CASSSVLDRTNEQFF
>15|TRBD2|TRBV14|TRBJ2-1|few
TGTGCCAGCAGCCACGGGCGGGGGGACTACAATGAGCAGTTCTTC
CASSHGRGDYNEQFF
>14|TRBD2|TRBV7-6|TRBJ2-7|few
TGTGCCAGCAGCTTAGGCGGGACTATCTACGAGCAGTACTTC
CASSLGGTIYEQYF
>13|-|TRBV29-1|TRBJ2-2|few
TGCAGCGTTGAAGTACAGGGCGGCGGGGAGCTGTTTTTT
CSVEVQGGGELFF
>19|TRBD2|TRBV7-2|TRBJ2-1|-
TGTGCCAGCAGCCCCGCTAGCGGGAGGGCTACGAGGGCCTACAATGAGCAGTTCTTC
CASSPASGRATRAYNEQFF
>19|-|TRBV6-5|TRBJ1-2|many
TGTGCCAGCAGTTACTCTATTTGGTCAGGCCGAAAATCTAACTATGGCTACACCTTC
CASSYSIWSGRKSNYGYTF
>15|TRBD2|TRBV11-2|TRBJ2-3|few
TGTGCCAGCAGGATGCCGGGACTAGCGGGAGTTGCGCAGTATTTT
CASRMPGLAGVAQYF
>12|-|TRBV19|TRBJ1-2|-
TGTGCCAGCACGGACAGTTTCTATGGCTACACCTTC
CASTDSFYGYTF
>15|TRBD1|TRBV6-1|TRBJ1-1|few
TGTGCCAGCTACCCGGGACAGGAGTTGAACACTGAAGCTTTCTTT
CASYPGQELNTEAFF
>16|-|TRBV7-6|TRBJ2-3|many
TGTGCCAGCAGCCCCCGGGCGACGGGAGCCGCAGATACGCAGTATTTT
CASSPRATGAADTQYF
>17|TRBD2|TRBV14|TRBJ2-1|few
TGTGCCAGCAGCCAAGAGCTAGCGGGTAACTCCTACAATGAGCAGTTCTTC
CASSQELAGNSYNEQFF
>15|-|TRBV25-1|TRBJ2-3|few
TGTGCCAGCACCATTCAAGGAGCTAGCACAGATACGCAGTATTTT
CASTIQGASTDTQYF
>16|TRBD1|TRBV27|TRBJ1-2|many
TGTGCCAGCAGTCGCGGGACAGGGGGCGCTAACTATGGCTACACCTTC
CASSRGTGGANYGYTF
>13|TRBD1|TRBV5-1|TRBJ2-3|many
TGCGCCAGCACCAGGGGGCTCACAGATACGCAGTATTTT
CASTRGLTDTQYF
>15|-|TRBV28|TRBJ2-1|-
TGTGCCAGCAGTTTTGGTAGTTTAACGGTCGCTGAGCAGTTCTTC
CASSFGSLTVAEQFF
>14|-|TRBV28|TRBJ2-4|many
TGTGCCAGCAGTGGCAGCGGACTACAAAACATTCAGTACTTC
CASSGSGLQNIQYF
>11|-|TRBV3-1|TRBJ2-1|few
TGTGCCAGCAGCCAAGGTGAACAGATTGTCTTC
CASSQGEQIVF